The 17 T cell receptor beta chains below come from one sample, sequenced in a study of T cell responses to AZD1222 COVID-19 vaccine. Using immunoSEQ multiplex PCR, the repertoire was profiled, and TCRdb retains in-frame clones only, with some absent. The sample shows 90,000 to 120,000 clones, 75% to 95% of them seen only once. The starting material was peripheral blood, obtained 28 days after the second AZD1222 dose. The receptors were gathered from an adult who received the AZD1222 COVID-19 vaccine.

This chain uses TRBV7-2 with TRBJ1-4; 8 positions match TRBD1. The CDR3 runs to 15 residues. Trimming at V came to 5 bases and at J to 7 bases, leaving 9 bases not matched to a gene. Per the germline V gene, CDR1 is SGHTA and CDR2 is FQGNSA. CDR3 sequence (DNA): TGTGCCAGCAGCGATACAGGGGGAAAGGGTGAAAAACTGTTTTTT. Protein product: CASSDTGGKGEKLFF.

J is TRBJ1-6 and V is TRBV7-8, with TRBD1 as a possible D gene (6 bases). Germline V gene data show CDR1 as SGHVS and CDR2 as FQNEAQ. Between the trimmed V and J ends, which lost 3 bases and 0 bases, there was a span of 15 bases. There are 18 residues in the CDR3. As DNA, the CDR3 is TGTGCCAGCAGCTTGACAGGAGGGCCCCCCTCCTATAATTCACCCCTCCACTTT. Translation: CASSLTGGPPSYNSPLHF.

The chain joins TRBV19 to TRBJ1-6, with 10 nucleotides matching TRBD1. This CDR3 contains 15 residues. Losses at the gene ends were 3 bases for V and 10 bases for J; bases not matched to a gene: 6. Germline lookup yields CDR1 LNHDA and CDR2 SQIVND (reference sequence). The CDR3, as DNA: TGTGCCAGTAGTATCCGGGACAGGGGAGGGTCACCCCTCCACTTT. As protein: CASSIRDRGGSPLHF.

The CDR3 DNA reads TGTGCCAGCAGCGTAAGGACAGGGGGGGCCTACGAGCAGTACTTC. This sequence encodes CASSVRTGGAYEQYF. This sequence joins TRBV9 and TRBJ2-7; 10 bases are shared with TRBD1. Germline values: CDR1 SGDLS, CDR2 YYNGEE. The ends lost 1 base at V and 2 bases at J; junction bases unmatched: 3. The CDR3 sequence is 15 residues long. Together with reference TRBV9 and TRBJ2-7, the CDR3 gives the full variable domain: DSGVTQTPKHLITATGQRVTLRCSPRSGDLSVYWYQQSLDQGLQFLIQYYNGEERAKGNILERFSAQQFPDLHSELNLSSLELGDSALYFCASSVRTGGAYEQYFGPGTRLTVT.

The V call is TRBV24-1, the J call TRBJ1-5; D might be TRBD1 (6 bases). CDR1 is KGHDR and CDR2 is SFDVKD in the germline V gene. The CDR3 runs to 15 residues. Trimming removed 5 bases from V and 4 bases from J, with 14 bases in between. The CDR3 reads CATSVNRAGNQPQHF. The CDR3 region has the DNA TGTGCCACCAGTGTTAACAGGGCAGGAAATCAGCCCCAGCATTTT.

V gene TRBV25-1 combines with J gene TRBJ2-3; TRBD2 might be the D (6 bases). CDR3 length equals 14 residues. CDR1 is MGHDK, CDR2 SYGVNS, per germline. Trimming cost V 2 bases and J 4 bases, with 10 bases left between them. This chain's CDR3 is CASSEGGVADTQYF. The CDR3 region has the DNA TGTGCCAGCAGTGAAGGAGGGGTCGCAGATACGCAGTATTTT.

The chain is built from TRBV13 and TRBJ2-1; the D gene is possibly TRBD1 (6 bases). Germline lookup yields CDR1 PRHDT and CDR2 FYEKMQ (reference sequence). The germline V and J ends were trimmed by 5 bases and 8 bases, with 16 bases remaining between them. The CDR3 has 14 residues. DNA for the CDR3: TGTGCCAGCAGCCACAGGACAGCACTGGATGAGCAGTTCTTC. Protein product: CASSHRTALDEQFF.

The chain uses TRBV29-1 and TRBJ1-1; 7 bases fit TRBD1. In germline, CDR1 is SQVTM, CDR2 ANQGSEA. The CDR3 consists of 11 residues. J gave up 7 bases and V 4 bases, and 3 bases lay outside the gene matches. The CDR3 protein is CSVGGGVEAFF. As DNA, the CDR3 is TGCAGCGTTGGAGGGGGCGTTGAAGCTTTCTTT.

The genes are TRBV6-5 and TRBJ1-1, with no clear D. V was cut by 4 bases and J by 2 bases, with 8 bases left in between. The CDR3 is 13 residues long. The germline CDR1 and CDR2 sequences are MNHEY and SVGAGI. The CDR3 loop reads CASSSRKNTEAFF. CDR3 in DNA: TGTGCCAGCAGTTCCCGCAAAAACACTGAAGCTTTCTTT.

The CDR3 loop reads CASSDRQGGTGELFF. The CDR3, as DNA: TGCGCCAGCAGTGATCGACAGGGCGGCACCGGGGAGCTGTTTTTT. V usage is TRBV10-1 and J usage is TRBJ2-2, with TRBD1 matching 7 bases. Germline values: CDR1 WNHNN, CDR2 SYGVQD (reference sequence). The length of the CDR3 is 15 residues. Unmatched junction bases numbered 5, after V lost 3 bases and J lost 4 bases.

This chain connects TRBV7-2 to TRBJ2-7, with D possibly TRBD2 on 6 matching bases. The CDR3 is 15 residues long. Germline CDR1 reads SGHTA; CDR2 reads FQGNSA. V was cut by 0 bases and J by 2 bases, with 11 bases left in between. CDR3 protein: CASSLAGGVPYEQYF. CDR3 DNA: TGTGCCAGCAGCTTAGCCGGCGGGGTTCCCTACGAGCAGTACTTC.

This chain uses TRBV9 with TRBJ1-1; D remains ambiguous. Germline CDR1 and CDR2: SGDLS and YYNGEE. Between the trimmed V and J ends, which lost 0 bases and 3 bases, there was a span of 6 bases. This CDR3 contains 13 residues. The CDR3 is CASSVGRYTEAFF. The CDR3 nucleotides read TGTGCCAGCAGCGTAGGGCGTTACACTGAAGCTTTCTTT.

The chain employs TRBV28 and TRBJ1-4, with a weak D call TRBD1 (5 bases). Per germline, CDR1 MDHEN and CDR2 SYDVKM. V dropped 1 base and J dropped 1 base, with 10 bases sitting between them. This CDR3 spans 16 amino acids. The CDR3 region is CASSLFGDGTNEKLFF. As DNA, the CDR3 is TGTGCCAGCAGTTTATTTGGGGACGGAACTAATGAAAAACTGTTTTTT.

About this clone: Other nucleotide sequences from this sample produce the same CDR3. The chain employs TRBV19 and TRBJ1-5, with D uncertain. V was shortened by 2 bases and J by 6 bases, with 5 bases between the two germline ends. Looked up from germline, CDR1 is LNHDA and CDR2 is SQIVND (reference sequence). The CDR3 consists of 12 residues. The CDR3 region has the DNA TGTGCCAGTAGTATACCACTTCAGCCCCAGCATTTT. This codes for CASSIPLQPQHF.

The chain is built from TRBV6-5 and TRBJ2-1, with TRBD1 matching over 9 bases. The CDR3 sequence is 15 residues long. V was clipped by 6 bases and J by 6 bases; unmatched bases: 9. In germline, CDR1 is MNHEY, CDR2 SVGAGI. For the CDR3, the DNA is TGTGCCAGCAGCTCCCGGGACAGGGTCTCCAATGAGCAGTTCTTC. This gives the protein CASSSRDRVSNEQFF.

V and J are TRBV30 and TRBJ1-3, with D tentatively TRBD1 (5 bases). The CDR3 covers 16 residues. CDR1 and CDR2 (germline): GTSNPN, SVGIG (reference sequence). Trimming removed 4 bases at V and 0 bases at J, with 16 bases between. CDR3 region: CAWNRDLTSSGNTIYF. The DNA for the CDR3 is TGTGCCTGGAATCGGGACCTAACTAGCTCTGGAAACACCATATATTTT.

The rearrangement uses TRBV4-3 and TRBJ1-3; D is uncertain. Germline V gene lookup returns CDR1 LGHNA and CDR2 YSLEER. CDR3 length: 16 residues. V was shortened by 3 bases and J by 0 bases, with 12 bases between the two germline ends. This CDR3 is CASSQALTDSGNTIYF. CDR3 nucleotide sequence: TGCGCCAGCAGCCAGGCCCTAACAGACTCTGGAAACACCATATATTTT.